The clone carrying this TCR beta chain was observed a single time. As yet, its antigen is unknown. The CDR3 length is 13 residues. Per germline, CDR1 SGHDN and CDR2 FVKESK. V lost 3 bases to trimming and J lost 7 bases, with 10 bases between them. Combined were second doses at about 4 or about 12 weeks. The data stem from a study of T cell responses to AZD1222 COVID-19 vaccine. The method was immunoSEQ multiplex PCR; TCRdb's version includes in-frame clones alone and lacks a portion of them. Seen here are fewer than 150,000 clones, around 89% observed once, and the top ten hold 5.5% to 7.5%. Overall study results and limits: Just a handful of people given AZD1222 tested seropositive at baseline. Researchers took repertoire samples only after the peak T cell response had come. White British donors predominated, females outnumbered males, and clonal diversity was possibly underestimated.

The starting material was peripheral blood, obtained 28 days after the second AZD1222 dose. This chain joins TRBV14 and TRBJ2-1, with D maybe TRBD1 (6 bases). The TCR comes from an adult who received the AZD1222 COVID-19 vaccine. This CDR3 is CASSQGARNEQFF. The CDR3 nucleotides are TGTGCCAGCAGCCAGGGGGCGCGGAATGAGCAGTTCTTC.